The 19 T cell receptor beta chains below were found in one sample sequenced in a study of T cell clonality in common variable immunodeficiency. Regarding the study as a whole: Common variable immunodeficiency TCR beta sequences reportedly had fewer deletions and N-nucleotide insertions.

Some clones are missing from TCRdb's copy, which holds only in-frame ones; the method was immunoSEQ multiplex PCR. The sample has approximately 21,000 clones, none seen only once; the top ten hold approximately 2.6%. These TCRs are of unknown antigen specificity. The sequenced sample was peripheral blood mononuclear cells. The receptors were sampled from a human donor with common variable immunodeficiency.

This clone occurred a few times. The junction shows a germline mismatch at one end, possibly a read error. This chain's CDR3 is CAGSISEVHGYTF. CDR3 bases read: TGTGCCGGTAGTATATCAGAGGTTCATGGC. The chain is built from TRBV19 and TRBJ1-2; D unresolved. The observed sequence ends 3 residues before the CDR3 terminus, with the missing tail filled in from the germline J gene. The CDR3 runs to 13 residues. Germline V gives CDR1 LNHDA, CDR2 SQIVND (reference sequence). Full variable domain (outside the CDR3, taken from reference TRBV19 and TRBJ1-2): DGGITQSPKYLFRKEGQNVTLSCEQNLNHDAMYWYRQDPGQGLRLIYYSQIVNDFQKGDIAEGYSVSREKKESFPLTVTSAQKNPTAFYLCAGSISEVHGYTFGSGTRLTVV.

Many counts were recorded for this clone. The read terminates 3 residues before the CDR3 end, so the remaining end is supplied by the germline J gene. The chain uses TRBV29-1 and TRBJ2-5; 9 positions agree with TRBD1. The junction had 3 bases not matched to a gene; V was cut back by 0 bases and J by 4 bases. CDR3 length: 14 residues. Germline assignment: CDR1 SQVTM and CDR2 ANQGSEA. The CDR3 protein is CSVEEWDRAETQYF. The sequenced CDR3 bases are TGCAGCGTTGAAGAATGGGACAGGGCAGAGACC.

This clone was counted a few times. The read gets to within 3 residues of the CDR3 end, and the germline J gene fills in the rest. V is TRBV7-9 and J is TRBJ1-6, with D unclear. The CDR3 loop spans 14 amino acids. V was cut by 3 bases and J by 7 bases, with 10 bases left in between. CDR1 is SEHNR and CDR2 is FQNEAQ in the germline V gene (reference sequence). Partial CDR3 DNA: TGTGCCAGCAGCTTGTTAGTATCGAATTCACCC. Protein sequence: CASSLLVSNSP. The entire CDR3 sequence reads CASSLLVSNSPLHF.

Of note for this clone: The missing CDR3 end, 3 residues past where the read stops, is filled in from the germline J gene. The J gene is TRBJ1-5, the V gene TRBV20-1, with D perhaps matching TRBD1 (5 bases). This CDR3 has 11 amino acids. Germline CDR1 is DFQATT and CDR2 is SNEGSKA (reference sequence). Trimming took 6 bases from V and 6 from J, leaving 9 bases between them. The CDR3 spells CSAAGVQPQHF. Incomplete CDR3 DNA: TGCAGTGCAGCGGGGGTTCAGCCC.

This clone is categorized as medium-sized. The CDR3 is cut off 3 residues early in the read; its end comes from the germline J gene. The gene calls are TRBV7-9 and TRBJ2-1; 9 nucleotides line up with TRBD2. Germline CDR1 SEHNR, CDR2 FQNEAQ (reference sequence). V gave up 2 bases and J gave up 5 bases; unmatched junction bases: 4. This CDR3 comprises 15 residues. CDR3 sequence reads: CASSLPLAGHNEQFF. The sequenced part of the CDR3 DNA is TGTGCCAGCAGCTTACCCCTAGCGGGGCACAATGAG. The variable domain in full, completed from reference TRBV7-9 and TRBJ2-1, reads DTGVSQNPRHKITKRGQNVTFRCDPISEHNRLYWYRQTLGQGPEFLTYFQNEAQLEKSRLLSDRFSAERPKGSFSTLEIQRTEQGDSAMYLCASSLPLAGHNEQFFGPGTRLTVL.

This clone has more than one count but fewer than ten. The read ends 3 residues shy of where the CDR3 ends; the end is completed using the germline J gene. The chain uses TRBV2 and TRBJ1-6; 7 nucleotides align to TRBD1. There are 15 residues in the CDR3. Germline trimming cut 8 bases from V and 2 bases from J; bases unmatched to any gene: 6. Germline V lookup: CDR1 SNHLY, CDR2 FYNNEI. This chain's CDR3 is CASASDRAYNSPLHF. CDR3 DNA (partial): TGTGCCAGCGCGTCTGACAGGGCCTATAATTCACCC. Full variable domain (missing parts from reference TRBV2 and TRBJ1-6): EPEVTQTPSHQVTQMGQEVILRCVPISNHLYFYWYRQILGQKVEFLVSFYNNEISEKSEIFDDQFSVERPDGSNFTLKIRSTKLEDSAMYFCASASDRAYNSPLHFGNGTRLTVT.

With regard to this clone: The read terminates 3 residues before the CDR3 end, so the remaining end is supplied by the germline J gene. This chain joins TRBV7-9 and TRBJ2-7; D is ambiguous. The CDR3 is 13 residues long. Trimming removed 5 bases from V and 2 bases from J, with 10 bases in between. CDR1 is SEHNR and CDR2 is FQNEAQ in the germline V gene (reference sequence). Here the CDR3 reads CASSPSSTYEQYF. CDR3 DNA (partial): TGTGCCAGCAGCCCCTCCAGTACCTACGAG.

This clone was detected ten times or more. Read data end 3 residues before the CDR3 end; the end is taken from the germline J gene. V gene TRBV29-1 combines with J gene TRBJ1-1, with a possible D match to TRBD1 (5 bases). V lost 7 bases to trimming and J lost 0 bases, with 15 bases between them. Germline-derived CDR1 and CDR2 are SQVTM and ANQGSEA. The CDR3 length is 14 residues. Partial CDR3 DNA: TGCAGCGCCCGACGGGGGACCATGAACACTGAA. It translates to CSARRGTMNTE. Given in full, the CDR3 is CSARRGTMNTEAFF.

With regard to this clone: The CDR3 is cut off 3 residues early in the read; its end comes from the germline J gene. The chain has TRBV7-9 and TRBJ2-5; D is ambiguous. Trimming took off 5 bases at V and 5 bases at J, with 18 bases between the two ends. Germline V gene data show CDR1 as SEHNR and CDR2 as FQNEAQ (reference sequence). CDR3 length: 15 amino acids. CDR3 region: CASSQPLLQTETQYF. The CDR3 bases that were read are TGTGCCAGCAGCCAACCCCTACTACAAACGGAGACC.

Points on this clone: The CDR3 end is not reached by the read, which stops 3 residues before it; the germline J gene fills it in. The chain employs TRBV30 and TRBJ1-6; D is uncertain. V gave up 3 bases and J gave up 8 bases, with 11 bases separating them. The V gene's germline CDR1 is GTSNPN and CDR2 SVGIG (reference sequence). The CDR3 is 13 residues long. The sequenced part of the CDR3 DNA is TGTGCCTGGAGAGCCCTAGTGGATTCACCC. Its protein product is CAWRALVDSP. The whole CDR3 sequence is CAWRALVDSPLHF.

Comment on this clone: The CDR3 end is not reached by the read, which stops 3 residues before it; the germline J gene fills it in. The chain links TRBV5-1 to TRBJ2-5; 10 nucleotides align to TRBD1. CDR1 is SGHRS and CDR2 is YFSETQ in the germline V gene. This CDR3 contains 15 residues. The J segment lost 1 base and the V segment lost 5 bases, leaving 5 bases of the junction unmatched. The CDR3 region is CASRTGQGTQETQYF. The sequenced part of the CDR3 DNA is TGCGCCAGCAGGACGGGACAGGGGACCCAAGAGACC.

A few counts support this clone. The read ends 3 residues before the CDR3 terminus; that terminus is restored from the germline J gene. V usage is TRBV7-9 and J usage is TRBJ2-4; possible D gene TRBD1, 5 bases. This CDR3 has 10 amino acids. CDR1 and CDR2 from the germline V gene are SEHNR and FQNEAQ (reference sequence). The CDR3 here is CASGDSIQYF. CDR3 DNA (partial): TGTGCCAGCGGCGACAGTATT.

This clone has only a few counts. The read ends 3 residues before the CDR3 terminus; that terminus is restored from the germline J gene. V and J are TRBV7-9 and TRBJ1-4, with D uncertain. This CDR3 is built from 13 residues. V gave up 5 bases and J gave up 8 bases, with 12 bases separating them. Germline lookup yields CDR1 SEHNR and CDR2 FQNEAQ (reference sequence). The part of the CDR3 DNA that was read is TGTGCCAGCAGCCAGGCCCCGAGCGAAAAA. Amino acid sequence: CASSQAPSEK. From start to end, the CDR3 is CASSQAPSEKLFF.

Notes on this clone: The read falls 3 residues short of the CDR3 end, and the missing part is taken from the germline J gene. The chain links TRBV7-9 to TRBJ2-3, with 7 bases aligning to TRBD2. This CDR3 contains 15 residues. With V trimmed by 10 bases and J by 1 base, 11 bases remained unmatched. Germline V gene sequence: CDR1 SEHNR, CDR2 FQNEAQ (reference sequence). Partial CDR3 DNA: TGTGCCACCACGGCGGGCGGGAGAGGCACAGATACG. It encodes CATTAGGRGTDT. The entire CDR3 protein is CATTAGGRGTDTQYF.

Concerning this clone itself: The CDR3 end is not reached by the read, which stops 3 residues before it; the germline J gene fills it in. The rearrangement uses TRBV7-2 and TRBJ2-2, with TRBD2 matching over 8 bases. Germline assignment: CDR1 SGHTA and CDR2 FQGNSA. Trimming cost V 0 bases and J 0 bases; bases outside gene matches: 0. The CDR3 runs to 16 residues. CDR3 residues: CASSLASGTNTGELFF. Partial CDR3 DNA: TGTGCCAGCAGCTTAGCTAGCGGGACGAACACCGGGGAG. The variable domain in full, completed from reference TRBV7-2 and TRBJ2-2, reads GAGVSQSPSNKVTEKGKDVELRCDPISGHTALYWYRQSLGQGLEFLIYFQGNSAPDKSGLPSDRFSAERTGGSVSTLTIQRTQQEDSAVYLCASSLASGTNTGELFFGEGSRLTVL.

In this sample, this clone turned up a few times. The CDR3 end lies 3 residues beyond the end of the read and is filled in from the germline J gene. The chain links TRBV19 to TRBJ2-3, with D unclear. This CDR3 has 14 amino acids. Germline-derived CDR1 and CDR2 are LNHDA and SQIVND (reference sequence). V shed 9 bases and J shed 0 bases, with 13 bases lying between them. The covered CDR3 bases are TGTGCCAGCCGGGTCAGCTCTAGCACAGATACG. Residues: CASRVSSSTDT. The full CDR3 protein is CASRVSSSTDTQYF.

Comments on this clone: The read ends 3 residues shy of where the CDR3 ends; the end is completed using the germline J gene. This chain connects TRBV7-2 to TRBJ2-3; the D is unclear. V lost 7 bases and J 2 bases, leaving 10 bases between the germline ends. The CDR3 runs 13 residues. The V gene's germline CDR1 is SGHTA and CDR2 FQGNSA. This chain's CDR3 is CASTLKSTDTQYF. The DNA read from the CDR3 is TGTGCCAGCACCCTAAAATCCACAGATACG. Full variable domain (missing parts from reference TRBV7-2 and TRBJ2-3): GAGVSQSPSNKVTEKGKDVELRCDPISGHTALYWYRQSLGQGLEFLIYFQGNSAPDKSGLPSDRFSAERTGGSVSTLTIQRTQQEDSAVYLCASTLKSTDTQYFGPGTRLTVL.

Comments on this clone: One end of the junction is discordant with germline, which a read error may explain. Read sequence stops 3 residues before the CDR3 end, and the germline J gene provides the missing end. The chain carries TRBV7-9 and TRBJ1-2; D unresolved. The CDR3 is 12 residues long. Germline V gene lookup returns CDR1 SEHNR and CDR2 FQNEAQ (reference sequence). CDR3: CSSSLIGSGYTF. The CDR3 bases that were read are TGTTCCAGCAGCTTGATAGGGTCTGGC.

This clone was seen a few times. The missing CDR3 end, 3 residues past where the read stops, is filled in from the germline J gene. The chain recombines TRBV5-1 with TRBJ2-1, with TRBD2 matching 11 bases. Per germline, CDR1 SGHRS and CDR2 YFSETQ. Trimming at V came to 0 bases and at J to 8 bases, leaving 4 bases not matched to a gene. This CDR3 spans 15 amino acids. The DNA read from the CDR3 is TGCGCCAGCAGCTTGGTAGCGGGAGGGCCCCATGAG. Translated, it gives CASSLVAGGPHE. The full CDR3 is CASSLVAGGPHEQFF.